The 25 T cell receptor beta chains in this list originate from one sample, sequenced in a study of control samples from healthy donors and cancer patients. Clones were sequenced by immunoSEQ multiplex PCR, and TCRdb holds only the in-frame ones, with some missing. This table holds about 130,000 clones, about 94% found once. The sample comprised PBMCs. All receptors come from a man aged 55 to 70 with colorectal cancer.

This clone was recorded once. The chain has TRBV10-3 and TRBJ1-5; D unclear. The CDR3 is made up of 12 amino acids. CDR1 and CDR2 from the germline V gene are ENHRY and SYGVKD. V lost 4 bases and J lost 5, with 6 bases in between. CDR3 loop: CAISGTDQPQHF. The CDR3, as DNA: TGTGCCATCAGTGGCACCGATCAGCCCCAGCATTTT.

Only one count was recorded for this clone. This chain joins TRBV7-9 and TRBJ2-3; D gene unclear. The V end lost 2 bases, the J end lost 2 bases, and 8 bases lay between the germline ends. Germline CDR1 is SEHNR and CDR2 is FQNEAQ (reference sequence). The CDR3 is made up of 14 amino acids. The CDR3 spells CASSLTGTTDTQYF. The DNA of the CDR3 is TGTGCCAGCAGCTTAACCGGCACCACAGATACGCAGTATTTT.

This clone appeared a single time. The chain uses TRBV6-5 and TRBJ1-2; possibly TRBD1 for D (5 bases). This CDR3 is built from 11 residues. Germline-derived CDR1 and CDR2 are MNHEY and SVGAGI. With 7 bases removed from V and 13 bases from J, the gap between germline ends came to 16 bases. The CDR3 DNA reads TGTGCCAGCACTGGACAAGGAGGCCTCACCTTC. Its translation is CASTGQGGLTF.

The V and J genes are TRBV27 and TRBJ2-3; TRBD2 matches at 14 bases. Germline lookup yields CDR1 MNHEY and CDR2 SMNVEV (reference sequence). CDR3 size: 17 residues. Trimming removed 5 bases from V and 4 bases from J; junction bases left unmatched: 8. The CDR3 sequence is CASSTAGTSGGADTQYF. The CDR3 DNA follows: TGTGCCAGCAGTACTGCCGGGACTAGCGGGGGAGCAGATACGCAGTATTTT.

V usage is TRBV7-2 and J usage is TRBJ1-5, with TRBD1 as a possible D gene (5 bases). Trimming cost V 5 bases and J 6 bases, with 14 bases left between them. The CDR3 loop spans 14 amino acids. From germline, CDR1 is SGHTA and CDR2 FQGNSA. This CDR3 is CASSLLGGGQPQHF. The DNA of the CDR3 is TGTGCCAGCAGCCTGCTGGGGGGGGGTCAGCCCCAGCATTTT.

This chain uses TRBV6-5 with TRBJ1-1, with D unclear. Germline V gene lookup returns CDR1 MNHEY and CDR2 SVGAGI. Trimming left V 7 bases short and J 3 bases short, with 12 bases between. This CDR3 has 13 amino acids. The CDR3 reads CASTSGWDTEAFF. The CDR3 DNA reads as TGTGCCAGCACCTCGGGCTGGGACACTGAAGCTTTCTTT.

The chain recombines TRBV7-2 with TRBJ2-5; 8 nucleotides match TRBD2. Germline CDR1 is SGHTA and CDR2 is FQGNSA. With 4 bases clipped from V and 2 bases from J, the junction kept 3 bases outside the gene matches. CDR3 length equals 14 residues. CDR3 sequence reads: CASSSGLAQETQYF. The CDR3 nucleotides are TGTGCCAGCAGCTCAGGACTAGCACAAGAGACCCAGTACTTC.

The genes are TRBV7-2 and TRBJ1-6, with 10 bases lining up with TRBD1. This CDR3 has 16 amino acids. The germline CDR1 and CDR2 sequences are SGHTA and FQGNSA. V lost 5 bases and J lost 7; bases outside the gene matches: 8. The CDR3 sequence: CASSRGLGQGNSPLHF. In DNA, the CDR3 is TGTGCCAGCAGCCGGGGGCTGGGACAGGGGAATTCACCCCTCCACTTT.

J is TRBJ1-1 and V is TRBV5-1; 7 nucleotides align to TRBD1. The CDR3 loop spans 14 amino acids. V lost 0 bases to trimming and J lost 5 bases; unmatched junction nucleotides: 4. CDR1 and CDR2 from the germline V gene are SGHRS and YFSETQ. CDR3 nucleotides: TGCGCCAGCAGCTTGGGGCAGGGGGAGACTGAAGCTTTCTTT. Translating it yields CASSLGQGETEAFF. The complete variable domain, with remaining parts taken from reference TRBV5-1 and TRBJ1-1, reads KAGVTQTPRYLIKTRGQQVTLSCSPISGHRSVSWYQQTPGQGLQFLFEYFSETQRNKGNFPGRFSGRQFSNSRSEMNVSTLELGDSALYLCASSLGQGETEAFFGQGTRLTVV.

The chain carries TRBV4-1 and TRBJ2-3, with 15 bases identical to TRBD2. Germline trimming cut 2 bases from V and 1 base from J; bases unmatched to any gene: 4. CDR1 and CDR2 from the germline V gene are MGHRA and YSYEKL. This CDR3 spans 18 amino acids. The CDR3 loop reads CASSQSGLAGGGTDTQYF. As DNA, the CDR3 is TGCGCCAGCAGCCAATCGGGACTAGCGGGGGGAGGCACAGATACGCAGTATTTT.

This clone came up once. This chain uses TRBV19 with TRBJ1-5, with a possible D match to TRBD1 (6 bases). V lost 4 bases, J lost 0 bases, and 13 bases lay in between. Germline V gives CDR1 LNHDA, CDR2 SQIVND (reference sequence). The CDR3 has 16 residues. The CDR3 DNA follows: TGTGCCAGTAGTACCGCCGGGACACTTAGCAATCAGCCCCAGCATTTT. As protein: CASSTAGTLSNQPQHF.

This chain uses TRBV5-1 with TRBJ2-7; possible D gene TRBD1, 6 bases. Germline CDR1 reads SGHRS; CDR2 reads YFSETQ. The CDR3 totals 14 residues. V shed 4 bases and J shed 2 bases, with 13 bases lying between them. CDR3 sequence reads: CASSLRDNTYEQYF. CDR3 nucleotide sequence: TGCGCCAGCAGCCTACGGGACAACACCTACGAGCAGTACTTC.

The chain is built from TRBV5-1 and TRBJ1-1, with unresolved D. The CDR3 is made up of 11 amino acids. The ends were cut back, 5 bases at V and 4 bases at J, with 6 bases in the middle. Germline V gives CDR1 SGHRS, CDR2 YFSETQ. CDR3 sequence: CASREGTEAFF. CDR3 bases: TGCGCCAGCAGAGAGGGCACTGAAGCTTTCTTT.

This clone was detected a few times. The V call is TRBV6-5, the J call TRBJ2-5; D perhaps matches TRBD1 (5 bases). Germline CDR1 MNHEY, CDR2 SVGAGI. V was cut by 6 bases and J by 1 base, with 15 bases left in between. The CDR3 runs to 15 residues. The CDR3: CASRPTATFQETQYF. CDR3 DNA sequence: TGTGCCAGCAGACCGACAGCAACTTTCCAAGAGACCCAGTACTTC.

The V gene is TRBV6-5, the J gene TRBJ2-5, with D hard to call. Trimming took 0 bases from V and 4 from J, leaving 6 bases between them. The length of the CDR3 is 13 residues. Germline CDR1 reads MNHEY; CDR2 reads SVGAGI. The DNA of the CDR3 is TGTGCCAGCAGTTACTCAGTGGGAGAGACCCAGTACTTC. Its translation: CASSYSVGETQYF.

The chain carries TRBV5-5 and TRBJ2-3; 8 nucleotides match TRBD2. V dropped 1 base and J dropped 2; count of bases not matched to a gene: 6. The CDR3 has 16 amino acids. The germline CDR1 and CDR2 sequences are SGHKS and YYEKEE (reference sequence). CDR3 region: CASSLYPGGATDTQYF. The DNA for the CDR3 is TGTGCCAGCAGCTTGTACCCGGGGGGGGCCACAGATACGCAGTATTTT. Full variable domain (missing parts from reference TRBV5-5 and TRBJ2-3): DAGVTQSPTHLIKTRGQQVTLRCSPISGHKSVSWYQQVLGQGPQFIFQYYEKEERGRGNFPDRFSARQFPNYSSELNVNALLLGDSALYLCASSLYPGGATDTQYFGPGTRLTVL.

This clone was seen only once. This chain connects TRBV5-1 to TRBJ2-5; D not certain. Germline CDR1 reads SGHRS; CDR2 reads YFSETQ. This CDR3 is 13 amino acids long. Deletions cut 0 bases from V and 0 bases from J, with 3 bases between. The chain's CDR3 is CASSLGDQETQYF. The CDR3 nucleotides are TGCGCCAGCAGCTTGGGAGACCAAGAGACCCAGTACTTC.

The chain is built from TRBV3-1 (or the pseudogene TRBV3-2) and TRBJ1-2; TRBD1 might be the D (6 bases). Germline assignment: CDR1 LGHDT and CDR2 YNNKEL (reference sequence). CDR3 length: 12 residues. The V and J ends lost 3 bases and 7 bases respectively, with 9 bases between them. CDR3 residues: CASSHLRGGYTF. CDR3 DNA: TGTGCCAGCAGCCATCTCAGGGGTGGCTACACCTTC.

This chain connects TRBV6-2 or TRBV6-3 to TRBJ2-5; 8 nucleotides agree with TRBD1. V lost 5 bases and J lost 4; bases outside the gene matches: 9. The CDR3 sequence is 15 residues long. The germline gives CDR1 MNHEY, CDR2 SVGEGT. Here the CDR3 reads CASSPETGALETQYF. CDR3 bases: TGTGCCAGCAGTCCCGAGACAGGGGCCCTAGAGACCCAGTACTTC.

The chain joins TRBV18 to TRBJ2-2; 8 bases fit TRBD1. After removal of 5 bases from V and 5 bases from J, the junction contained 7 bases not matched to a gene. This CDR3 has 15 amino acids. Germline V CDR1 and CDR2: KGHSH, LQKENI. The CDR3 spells CASSAGGIETGELFF. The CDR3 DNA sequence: TGTGCCAGCTCAGCAGGGGGCATTGAGACCGGGGAGCTGTTTTTT.

The CDR3 loop reads CASSVDRGWETQYF. Here the CDR3 DNA reads TGTGCCAGCAGTGTTGACAGGGGGTGGGAGACCCAGTACTTC. This chain links TRBV25-1 with TRBJ2-5, with TRBD1 matching 9 bases. From germline, CDR1 is MGHDK and CDR2 SYGVNS. The trim removed 4 bases at V and 5 bases at J, leaving 5 bases unmatched. There are 14 residues in the CDR3.

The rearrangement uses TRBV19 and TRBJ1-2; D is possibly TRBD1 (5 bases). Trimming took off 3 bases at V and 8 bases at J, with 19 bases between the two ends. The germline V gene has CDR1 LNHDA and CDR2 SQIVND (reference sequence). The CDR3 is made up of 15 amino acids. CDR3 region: CASSMSSKGREGYTF. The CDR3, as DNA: TGTGCCAGTAGTATGAGCTCGAAGGGGCGGGAAGGCTACACCTTC.

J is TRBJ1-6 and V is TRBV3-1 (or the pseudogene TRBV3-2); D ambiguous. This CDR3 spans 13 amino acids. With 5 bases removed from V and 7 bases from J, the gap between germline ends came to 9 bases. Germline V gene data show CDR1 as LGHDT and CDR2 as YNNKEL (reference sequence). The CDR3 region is CASSSLGNSPLHF. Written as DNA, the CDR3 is TGTGCCAGCAGCTCCCTAGGGAATTCACCCCTCCACTTT.

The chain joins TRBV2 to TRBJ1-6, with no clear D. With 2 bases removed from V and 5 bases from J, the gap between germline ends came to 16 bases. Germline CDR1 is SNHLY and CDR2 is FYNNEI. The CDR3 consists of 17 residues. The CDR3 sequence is CASSEPLNRLNNSPLHF. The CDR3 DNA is TGTGCCAGCAGTGAACCCCTGAACCGGTTAAATAATTCACCCCTCCACTTT.

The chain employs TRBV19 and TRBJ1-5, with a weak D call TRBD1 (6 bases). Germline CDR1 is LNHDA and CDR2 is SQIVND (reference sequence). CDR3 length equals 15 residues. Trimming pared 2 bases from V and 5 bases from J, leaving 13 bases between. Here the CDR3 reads CASSIYTTGHQPQHF. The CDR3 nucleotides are TGTGCCAGTAGTATATACACAACAGGGCATCAGCCCCAGCATTTT.